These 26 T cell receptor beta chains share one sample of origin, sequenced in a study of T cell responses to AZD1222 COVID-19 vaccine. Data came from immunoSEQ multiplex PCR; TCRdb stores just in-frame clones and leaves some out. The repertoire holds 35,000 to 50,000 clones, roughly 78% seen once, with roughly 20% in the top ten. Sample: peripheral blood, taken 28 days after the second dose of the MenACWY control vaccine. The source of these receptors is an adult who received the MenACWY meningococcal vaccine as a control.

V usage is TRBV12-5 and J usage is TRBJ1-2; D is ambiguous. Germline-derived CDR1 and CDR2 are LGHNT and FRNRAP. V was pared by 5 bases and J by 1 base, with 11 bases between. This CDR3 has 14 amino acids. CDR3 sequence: CASGKDGINYGYTF. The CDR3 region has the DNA TGTGCTAGTGGTAAGGACGGGATTAACTATGGCTACACCTTC.

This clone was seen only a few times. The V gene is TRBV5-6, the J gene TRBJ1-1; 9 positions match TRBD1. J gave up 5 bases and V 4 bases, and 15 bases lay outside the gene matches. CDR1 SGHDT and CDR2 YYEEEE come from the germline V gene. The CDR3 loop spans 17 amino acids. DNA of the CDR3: TGTGCCAGCAGCCCGCGTCCCGGGACAGGGTGGGGGACTGAAGCTTTCTTT. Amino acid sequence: CASSPRPGTGWGTEAFF. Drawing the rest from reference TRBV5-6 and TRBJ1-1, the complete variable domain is DAGVTQSPTHLIKTRGQQVTLRCSPKSGHDTVSWYQQALGQGPQFIFQYYEEEERQRGNFPDRFSGHQFPNYSSELNVNALLLGDSALYLCASSPRPGTGWGTEAFFGQGTRLTVV.

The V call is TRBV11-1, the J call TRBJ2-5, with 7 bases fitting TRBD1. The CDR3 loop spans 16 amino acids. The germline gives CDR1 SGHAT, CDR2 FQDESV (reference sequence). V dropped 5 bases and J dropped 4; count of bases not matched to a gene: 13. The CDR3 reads CASSKGAGGKGETQYF. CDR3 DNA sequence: TGTGCCAGCAGCAAAGGGGCAGGGGGAAAGGGAGAGACCCAGTACTTC.

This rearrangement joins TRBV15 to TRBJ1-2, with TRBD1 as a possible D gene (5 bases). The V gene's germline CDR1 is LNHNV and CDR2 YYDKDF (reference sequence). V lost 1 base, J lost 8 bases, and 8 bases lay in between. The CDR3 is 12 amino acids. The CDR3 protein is CATSRGGEGYTF. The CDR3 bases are TGTGCCACCAGCAGAGGGGGGGAAGGCTACACCTTC.

The CDR3 DNA sequence: TGTGCCAGCAGCTTGTTTTCGACTAGCGGTATAAATGAGCAGTTCTTC. Protein sequence: CASSLFSTSGINEQFF. This sequence joins TRBV5-4 and TRBJ2-1; 9 nucleotides agree with TRBD2. The germline CDR1 and CDR2 sequences are SGHNT and YYREEE (reference sequence). Trimming removed 1 base from V and 7 bases from J; junction bases left unmatched: 9. The CDR3 has 16 residues.

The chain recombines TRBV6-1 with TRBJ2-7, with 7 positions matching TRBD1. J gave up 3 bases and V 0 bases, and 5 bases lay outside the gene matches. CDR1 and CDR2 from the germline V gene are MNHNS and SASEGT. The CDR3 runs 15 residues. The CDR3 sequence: CASSEAWGQNYEQYF. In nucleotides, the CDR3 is TGTGCCAGCAGTGAAGCGTGGGGACAGAACTACGAGCAGTACTTC.

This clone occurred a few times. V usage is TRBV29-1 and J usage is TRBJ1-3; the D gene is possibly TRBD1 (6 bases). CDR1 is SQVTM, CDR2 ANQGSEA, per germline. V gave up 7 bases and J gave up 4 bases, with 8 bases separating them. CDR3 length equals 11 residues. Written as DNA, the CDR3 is TGCAGCGGGACAGCCGGAAACACCATATATTTT. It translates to CSGTAGNTIYF.

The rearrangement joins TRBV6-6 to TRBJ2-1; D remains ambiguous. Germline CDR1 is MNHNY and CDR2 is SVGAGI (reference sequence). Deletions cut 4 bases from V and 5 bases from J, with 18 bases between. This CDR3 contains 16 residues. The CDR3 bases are TGTGCCAGCAGTTTTAGTGGGGTAGAACCCAACAATGAGCAGTTCTTC. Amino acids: CASSFSGVEPNNEQFF.

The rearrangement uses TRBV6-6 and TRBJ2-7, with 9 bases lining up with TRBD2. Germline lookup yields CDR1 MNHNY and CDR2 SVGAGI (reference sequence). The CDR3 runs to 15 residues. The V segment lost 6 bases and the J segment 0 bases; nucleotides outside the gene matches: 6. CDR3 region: CASRPTSGGSYEQYF. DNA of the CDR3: TGTGCCAGCAGGCCGACTAGCGGAGGCTCCTACGAGCAGTACTTC.

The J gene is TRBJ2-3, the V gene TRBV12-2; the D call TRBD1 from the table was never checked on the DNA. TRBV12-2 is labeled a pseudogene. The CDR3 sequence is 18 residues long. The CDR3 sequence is CASRRNPPQGFRADTQYF. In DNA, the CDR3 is TGTGCAAGTCGCCGCAACCCCCCACAGGGATTTAGGGCAGATACGCAGTATTTT.

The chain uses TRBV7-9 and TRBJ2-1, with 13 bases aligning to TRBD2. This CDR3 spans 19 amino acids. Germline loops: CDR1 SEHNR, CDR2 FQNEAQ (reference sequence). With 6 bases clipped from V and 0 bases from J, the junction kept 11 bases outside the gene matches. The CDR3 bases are TGTGCCAGCAGTTCATCCGGGACTAGCGGGAAGAGCTCCTACAATGAGCAGTTCTTC. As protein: CASSSSGTSGKSSYNEQFF.

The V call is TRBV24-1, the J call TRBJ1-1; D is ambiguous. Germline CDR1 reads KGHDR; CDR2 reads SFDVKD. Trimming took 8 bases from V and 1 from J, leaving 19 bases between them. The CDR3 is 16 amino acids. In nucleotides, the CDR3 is TGTGCCACCATATCGATTATTGAAGAGACGAACACTGAAGCTTTCTTT. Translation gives CATISIIEETNTEAFF.

The chain's CDR3 is CASSLTGIETQYF. CDR3 DNA: TGCGCCAGCAGCCTTACAGGGATAGAGACCCAGTACTTC. V and J are TRBV5-1 and TRBJ2-5; D possibly corresponds to TRBD1 (6 bases). V was cut by 4 bases and J by 4 bases, with 11 bases left in between. The CDR3 covers 13 residues. Germline CDR1 and CDR2: SGHRS and YFSETQ.

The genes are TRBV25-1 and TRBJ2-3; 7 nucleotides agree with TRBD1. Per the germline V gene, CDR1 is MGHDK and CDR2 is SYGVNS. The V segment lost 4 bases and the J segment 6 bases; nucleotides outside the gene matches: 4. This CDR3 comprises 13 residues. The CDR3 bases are TGTGCCAGCAGTGTAGGGGGCGGGGATACGCAGTATTTT. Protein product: CASSVGGGDTQYF.

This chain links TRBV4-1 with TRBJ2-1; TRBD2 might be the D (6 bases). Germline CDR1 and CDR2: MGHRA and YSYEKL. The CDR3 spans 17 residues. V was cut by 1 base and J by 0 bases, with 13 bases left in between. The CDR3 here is CASSQAGLPSSYNEQFF. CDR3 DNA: TGCGCCAGCAGCCAAGCGGGACTTCCCAGCTCCTACAATGAGCAGTTCTTC.

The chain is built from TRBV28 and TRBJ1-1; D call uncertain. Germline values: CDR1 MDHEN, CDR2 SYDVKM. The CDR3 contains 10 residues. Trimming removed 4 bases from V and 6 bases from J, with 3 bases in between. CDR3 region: CASSSPEAFF. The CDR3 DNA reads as TGTGCCAGCAGTTCTCCTGAAGCTTTCTTT.

CDR3 in amino acids: CAISAAGGTDTQYF. CDR3 in DNA: TGTGCCATCAGTGCGGCGGGAGGCACAGATACGCAGTATTTT. This chain links TRBV10-3 with TRBJ2-3, with 7 positions matching TRBD2. CDR1 ENHRY and CDR2 SYGVKD come from the germline V gene. J lost 1 base, V lost 4 bases, and 2 bases had no gene match. This CDR3 region has 14 residues.

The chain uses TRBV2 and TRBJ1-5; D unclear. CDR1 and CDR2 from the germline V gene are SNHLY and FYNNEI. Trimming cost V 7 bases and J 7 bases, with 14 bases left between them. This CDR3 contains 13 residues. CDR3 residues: CASNYEGRQPQHF. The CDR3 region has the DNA TGTGCCAGCAATTACGAGGGCAGACAGCCCCAGCATTTT.

In DNA, the CDR3 is TGCGCCAGCAGCTTGGGCGGAGGATACGAGCAGTACGTC. As protein: CASSLGGGYEQYV. J is TRBJ2-7 and V is TRBV5-1, with D tentatively TRBD2 (5 bases). In germline, CDR1 is SGHRS, CDR2 YFSETQ. V was trimmed by 0 bases and J by 4 bases, leaving 8 bases between them. This CDR3 is 13 amino acids long.

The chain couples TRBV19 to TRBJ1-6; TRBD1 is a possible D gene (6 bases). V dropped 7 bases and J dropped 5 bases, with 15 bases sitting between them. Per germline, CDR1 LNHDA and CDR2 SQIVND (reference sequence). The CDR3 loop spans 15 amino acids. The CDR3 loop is CASIPNGQNNSPLHF. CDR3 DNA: TGTGCCAGTATCCCAAACGGACAGAATAATTCACCCCTCCACTTT. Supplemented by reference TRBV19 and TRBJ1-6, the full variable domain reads DGGITQSPKYLFRKEGQNVTLSCEQNLNHDAMYWYRQDPGQGLRLIYYSQIVNDFQKGDIAEGYSVSREKKESFPLTVTSAQKNPTAFYLCASIPNGQNNSPLHFGNGTRLTVT.

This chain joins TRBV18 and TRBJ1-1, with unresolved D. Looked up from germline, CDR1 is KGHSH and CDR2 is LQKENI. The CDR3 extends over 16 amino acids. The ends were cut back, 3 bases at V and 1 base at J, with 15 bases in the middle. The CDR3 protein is CASSPLPSMSNTEAFF. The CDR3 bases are TGTGCCAGCTCACCCCTTCCCAGTATGTCGAACACTGAAGCTTTCTTT. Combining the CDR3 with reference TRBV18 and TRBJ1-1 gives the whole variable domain NAGVMQNPRHLVRRRGQEARLRCSPMKGHSHVYWYRQLPEEGLKFMVYLQKENIIDESGMPKERFSAEFPKEGPSILRIQQVVRGDSAAYFCASSPLPSMSNTEAFFGQGTRLTVV.

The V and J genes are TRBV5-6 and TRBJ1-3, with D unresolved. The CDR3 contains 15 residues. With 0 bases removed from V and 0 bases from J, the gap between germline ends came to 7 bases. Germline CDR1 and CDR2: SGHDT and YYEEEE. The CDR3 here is CASSLVQHSGNTIYF. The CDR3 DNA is TGTGCCAGCAGCTTGGTACAGCACTCTGGAAACACCATATATTTT.

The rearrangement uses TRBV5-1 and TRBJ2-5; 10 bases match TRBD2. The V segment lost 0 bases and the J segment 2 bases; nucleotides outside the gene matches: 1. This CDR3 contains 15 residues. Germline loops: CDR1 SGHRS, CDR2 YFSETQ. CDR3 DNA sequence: TGCGCCAGCAGCTTGGGGACTAGCGGTCAAGAGACCCAGTACTTC. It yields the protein CASSLGTSGQETQYF.

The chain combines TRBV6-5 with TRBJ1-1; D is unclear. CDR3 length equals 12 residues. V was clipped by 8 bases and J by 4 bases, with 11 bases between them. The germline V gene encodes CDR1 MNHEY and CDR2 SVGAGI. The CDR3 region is CASEKGSTEAFF. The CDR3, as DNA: TGTGCCAGCGAGAAGGGCTCCACTGAAGCTTTCTTT.

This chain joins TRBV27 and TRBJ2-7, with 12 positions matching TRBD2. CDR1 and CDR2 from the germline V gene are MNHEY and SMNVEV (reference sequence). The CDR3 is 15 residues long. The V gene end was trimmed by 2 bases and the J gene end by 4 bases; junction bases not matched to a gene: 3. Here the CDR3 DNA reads TGTGCCAGCAGTTTACTAGCGGGGGGGATTTACGAGCAGTACGTC. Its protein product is CASSLLAGGIYEQYV.

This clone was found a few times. CDR3 bases: TGCGCCAGCAGCTTGGATGGATACACGAACACTGAAGCTTTCTTT. Its translation: CASSLDGYTNTEAFF. The chain couples TRBV5-1 to TRBJ1-1; D uncertain. The V gene lost 0 bases and the J gene lost 1 base, with 10 bases spanning the gap. This CDR3 spans 15 amino acids. CDR1 and CDR2 (germline): SGHRS, YFSETQ.